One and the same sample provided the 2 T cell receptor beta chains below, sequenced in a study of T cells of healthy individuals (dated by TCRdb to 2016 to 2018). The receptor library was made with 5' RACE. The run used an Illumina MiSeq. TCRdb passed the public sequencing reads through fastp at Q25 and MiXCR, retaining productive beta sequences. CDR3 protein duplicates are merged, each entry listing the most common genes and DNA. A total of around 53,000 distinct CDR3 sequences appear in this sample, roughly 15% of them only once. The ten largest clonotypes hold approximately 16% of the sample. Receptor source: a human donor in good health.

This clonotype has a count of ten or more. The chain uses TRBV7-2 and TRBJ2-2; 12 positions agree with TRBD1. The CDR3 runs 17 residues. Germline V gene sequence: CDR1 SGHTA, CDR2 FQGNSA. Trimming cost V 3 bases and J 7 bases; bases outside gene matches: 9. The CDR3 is CASSFSGTGGSGGELFF. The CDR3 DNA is TGTGCCAGCAGCTTCTCCGGGACAGGGGGCTCTGGCGGGGAGCTGTTTTTT.

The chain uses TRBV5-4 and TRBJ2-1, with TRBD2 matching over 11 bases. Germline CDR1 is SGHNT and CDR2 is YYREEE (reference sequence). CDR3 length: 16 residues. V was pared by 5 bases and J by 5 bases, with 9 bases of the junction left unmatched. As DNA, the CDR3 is TGTGCCAGCAGATTTACTAGCGGGAGTTCGAACAATGAGCAGTTCTTC. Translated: CASRFTSGSSNNEQFF.